One and the same sample provided the 27 T cell receptor beta chains below, sequenced in a study of OX40 agonist ivuxolimab in advanced cancers. Produced via immunoSEQ multiplex PCR; TCRdb's table is partial and in-frame only. The sample records 55,000 to 70,000 clones, approximately 85% being singletons. This specimen was CD4+ or CD8+ T cells sorted from blood, taken in a trial of the OX40 agonist ivuxolimab. These receptors all come from an adult with an advanced solid tumor such as melanoma, head and neck, liver or kidney cancer.

With regard to this clone: Other DNA sequences in the same sample also yield this CDR3. The chain combines TRBV19 with TRBJ2-1; D not resolved. Per germline, CDR1 LNHDA and CDR2 SQIVND (reference sequence). V dropped 5 bases and J dropped 5 bases, with 10 bases sitting between them. The length of the CDR3 is 13 residues. CDR3 sequence: CASSPGRNNEQFF. In DNA, the CDR3 is TGTGCCAGTAGTCCGGGCCGAAACAATGAGCAGTTCTTC.

The chain joins TRBV11-2 to TRBJ1-1; D is uncertain. CDR3 size: 13 residues. Germline V lookup: CDR1 SGHAT, CDR2 FQNNGV. Deletions cut 0 bases from V and 3 bases from J, with 5 bases between. The CDR3, as DNA: TGTGCCAGCAGCTTAGAAGCCGACACTGAAGCTTTCTTT. It translates to CASSLEADTEAFF.

This chain uses TRBV7-3 with TRBJ2-7; D might be TRBD1 (6 bases). The germline V gene has CDR1 SGHTA and CDR2 FQGTGA. The CDR3 is made up of 15 amino acids. Trimming stripped 2 bases from V and 0 bases from J, with 11 bases between. The CDR3 region has the DNA TGTGCCAGCAGCTTACATCAGGGGAGCTCCTACGAGCAGTACTTC. This gives the protein CASSLHQGSSYEQYF. Complete variable domain (other parts from reference TRBV7-3 and TRBJ2-7): GAGVSQTPSNKVTEKGKYVELRCDPISGHTALYWYRQSLGQGPEFLIYFQGTGAADDSGLPNDRFFAVRPEGSVSTLKIQRTERGDSAVYLCASSLHQGSSYEQYFGPGTRLTVT.

This clone was found once. The chain uses TRBV6-1 and TRBJ2-2, with D unclear. The CDR3 loop spans 11 amino acids. Germline assignment: CDR1 MNHNS and CDR2 SASEGT. V shed 9 bases and J shed 5 bases, with 7 bases lying between them. Here the CDR3 DNA reads TGTGCCAGTGAACGGACCGGGGAGCTGTTTTTT. Translating gives CASERTGELFF.

The V gene is TRBV4-2, the J gene TRBJ1-2, with D possibly matching TRBD1 (5 bases). The length of the CDR3 is 17 residues. Deletions cut 5 bases from V and 0 bases from J, with 19 bases between. Per germline, CDR1 LGHNA and CDR2 YNFKEQ. This chain's CDR3 is CASSLVEGRGTNYGYTF. For the CDR3, the DNA is TGTGCCAGCAGCTTGGTGGAGGGAAGGGGCACTAACTATGGCTACACCTTC.

The CDR3 DNA reads as TGTGCCAGCTCACCATATCTCGGTGAGCAGTTCTTC. Its translation: CASSPYLGEQFF. This rearrangement joins TRBV18 to TRBJ2-1; no reliable D call. Germline-derived CDR1 and CDR2 are KGHSH and LQKENI. Trimming cost V 2 bases and J 9 bases, with 8 bases left between them. The CDR3 consists of 12 residues.

This chain joins TRBV7-9 and TRBJ2-5, with TRBD2 matching 7 bases. Germline CDR1 is SEHNR and CDR2 is FQNEAQ (reference sequence). V lost 6 bases, J lost 1 base, and 2 bases stayed unmatched. This CDR3 is 13 amino acids long. As DNA, the CDR3 is TGTGCCAGCAGTCCTAGCGGCCAAGAGACCCAGTACTTC. Translating it yields CASSPSGQETQYF. Full variable domain (remainder filled in from reference TRBV7-9 and TRBJ2-5): DTGVSQNPRHKITKRGQNVTFRCDPISEHNRLYWYRQTLGQGPEFLTYFQNEAQLEKSRLLSDRFSAERPKGSFSTLEIQRTEQGDSAMYLCASSPSGQETQYFGPGTRLLVL.

The chain combines TRBV7-9 with TRBJ1-5, with a weak D call TRBD1 (5 bases). This CDR3 is built from 13 residues. The V gene lost 2 bases and the J gene lost 7 bases, with 9 bases spanning the gap. Germline lookup yields CDR1 SEHNR and CDR2 FQNEAQ (reference sequence). CDR3 loop: CASSLFGDQPQHF. CDR3 coding DNA: TGTGCCAGCAGCTTATTCGGGGACCAGCCCCAGCATTTT.

The CDR3 DNA reads as TGTGCCAGCAGCCCTCGGGACAGGGGCTACGAGCAGTACTTC. Its protein product is CASSPRDRGYEQYF. This chain uses TRBV21-1 with TRBJ2-7; the table calls TRBD1, which could not be checked here. TRBV21-1 constitutes a pseudogene. This CDR3 spans 14 amino acids.

This clone was observed once. V is TRBV27 and J is TRBJ1-1; TRBD1 matches at 9 bases. V gave up 8 bases and J gave up 2 bases; unmatched junction bases: 15. The germline gives CDR1 MNHEY, CDR2 SMNVEV (reference sequence). CDR3 length: 17 amino acids. This CDR3 reads CASSRGTGRVKNTEAFF. CDR3 bases: TGTGCCAGCTCTAGGGGGACAGGGAGGGTCAAAAACACTGAAGCTTTCTTT.

The rearrangement joins TRBV7-9 to TRBJ2-5; 9 bases align to TRBD1. Judging by the DNA end, TRBJ2-7 fits better; the J call may be wrong. Per the germline V gene, CDR1 is SEHNR and CDR2 is FQNEAQ (reference sequence). This CDR3 contains 16 residues. The CDR3 loop is CASSLAYRGRFYEQYF. CDR3 coding DNA: TGTGCCAGCAGCTTAGCGTACAGGGGGCGTTTCTACGAGCAGTACTTC.

The rearrangement uses TRBV15 and TRBJ1-1, with D possibly matching TRBD1 (6 bases). The CDR3 runs 15 residues. V was cut by 3 bases and J by 8 bases, with 19 bases left in between. CDR1 and CDR2 from the germline V gene are LNHNV and YYDKDF (reference sequence). CDR3: CATSRTGAIGLEAFF. The CDR3 nucleotides are TGTGCCACCAGCAGGACAGGAGCTATAGGACTCGAAGCTTTCTTT.

The chain combines TRBV7-9 with TRBJ2-2, with TRBD1 identical over 8 bases. Per germline, CDR1 SEHNR and CDR2 FQNEAQ (reference sequence). The CDR3 covers 15 residues. J gave up 4 bases and V 4 bases, and 5 bases lay outside the gene matches. The CDR3 sequence: CASSYRTGSTGELFF. As DNA, the CDR3 is TGTGCCAGCAGCTACCGGACAGGGAGCACCGGGGAGCTGTTTTTT. The complete variable domain, with remaining parts taken from reference TRBV7-9 and TRBJ2-2, reads DTGVSQNPRHKITKRGQNVTFRCDPISEHNRLYWYRQTLGQGPEFLTYFQNEAQLEKSRLLSDRFSAERPKGSFSTLEIQRTEQGDSAMYLCASSYRTGSTGELFFGEGSRLTVL.

The genes are TRBV5-4 and TRBJ2-5; possibly TRBD1 or TRBD2 for D (5 bases each). The germline V gene has CDR1 SGHNT and CDR2 YYREEE (reference sequence). V lost 7 bases, J lost 3 bases, and 10 bases lay in between. The CDR3 contains 12 residues. Here the CDR3 reads CASGGVKETQYF. Here the CDR3 DNA reads TGTGCCAGCGGGGGAGTAAAAGAGACCCAGTACTTC.

The chain recombines TRBV30 with TRBJ2-2; 7 positions match TRBD1. The germline gives CDR1 GTSNPN, CDR2 SVGIG (reference sequence). CDR3 length equals 15 residues. V dropped 4 bases and J dropped 3; count of bases not matched to a gene: 8. CDR3 coding DNA: TGTGCCTGGAAGGGGACAGAGGGATACACCGGGGAGCTGTTTTTT. It yields the protein CAWKGTEGYTGELFF.

The gene calls are TRBV11-2 and TRBJ2-3; D is uncertain. This CDR3 is built from 16 residues. V lost 6 bases and J 4 bases, leaving 20 bases between the germline ends. Germline V lookup: CDR1 SGHAT, CDR2 FQNNGV. Here the CDR3 reads CASRQWGSYGPDTQYF. The DNA of the CDR3 is TGTGCCAGCAGACAGTGGGGTAGTTATGGACCAGATACGCAGTATTTT. The whole variable domain, filled in from reference TRBV11-2 and TRBJ2-3, reads EAGVAQSPRYKIIEKRQSVAFWCNPISGHATLYWYQQILGQGPKLLIQFQNNGVVDDSQLPKDRFSAERLKGVDSTLKIQPAKLEDSAVYLCASRQWGSYGPDTQYFGPGTRLTVL.

The gene calls are TRBV15 and TRBJ1-5; perhaps TRBD1 as D (5 bases). Per the germline V gene, CDR1 is LNHNV and CDR2 is YYDKDF (reference sequence). The CDR3 consists of 19 residues. V lost 0 bases and J 1 base, leaving 19 bases between the germline ends. CDR3 in DNA: TGTGCCACCAGCAGAGATTACAGGAGGGGCGGGGGGAGCAATCAGCCCCAGCATTTT. Its protein product is CATSRDYRRGGGSNQPQHF. The whole variable domain, filled in from reference TRBV15 and TRBJ1-5, reads DAMVIQNPRYQVTQFGKPVTLSCSQTLNHNVMYWYQQKSSQAPKLLFHYYDKDFNNEADTPDNFQSRRPNTSFCFLDIRSPGLGDTAMYLCATSRDYRRGGGSNQPQHFGDGTRLSIL.

Comments on this clone: Sequence at one end of the junction differs from germline and may be a read error. V gene TRBV5-5 combines with J gene TRBJ1-2; the D is unclear. The CDR3 spans 14 residues. CDR1 SGHKS and CDR2 YYEKEE come from the germline V gene (reference sequence). CDR3 in DNA: TGTGCCAGCACCTTGGCAGGAAAGAGCTATGGCTACACCTTC. This codes for CASTLAGKSYGYTF.

The chain employs TRBV5-4 and TRBJ1-2, with 9 bases identical to TRBD1. Germline V lookup: CDR1 SGHNT, CDR2 YYREEE (reference sequence). J lost 6 bases, V lost 2 bases, and 2 bases had no gene match. The CDR3 covers 13 residues. DNA of the CDR3: TGTGCCAGCAGCTTTACAGGGGGCCATGGCTACACCTTC. Translating it yields CASSFTGGHGYTF.

The chain carries TRBV10-2 and TRBJ2-3; possibly TRBD1 for D (5 bases). Germline V lookup: CDR1 WSHSY, CDR2 SAAADI. The CDR3 spans 15 residues. The ends were cut back, 5 bases at V and 2 bases at J, with 14 bases in the middle. In DNA form, the CDR3 reads TGCGCCAGCAGTAGGGGTGGGGAACTCACAGATACGCAGTATTTT. Translated, it gives CASSRGGELTDTQYF.

This clone has a handful of counts. CDR3 nucleotide sequence: TGTGCCAGCACCCCGGGACTAGAGACCGAGCAGTACTTC. Translated, it gives CASTPGLETEQYF. The rearrangement joins TRBV16 to TRBJ2-7; 8 positions match TRBD2. This CDR3 is built from 13 residues. V trimming: 7 bases; J trimming: 6 bases; junction bases outside the gene matches: 8. Germline V gives CDR1 KGHSY, CDR2 FQNENV.

This clone was detected a few times. The chain employs TRBV5-4 and TRBJ1-1, with 9 bases that match TRBD1. The ends lost 4 bases at V and 0 bases at J; junction bases unmatched: 4. The germline CDR1 and CDR2 sequences are SGHNT and YYREEE (reference sequence). This CDR3 spans 15 amino acids. The CDR3 protein is CASSPGTGMNTEAFF. CDR3 sequence (DNA): TGTGCCAGCAGCCCGGGGACAGGGATGAACACTGAAGCTTTCTTT.

The chain has TRBV5-4 and TRBJ2-7, with 9 positions matching TRBD2. The CDR3 covers 15 residues. Germline loops: CDR1 SGHNT, CDR2 YYREEE (reference sequence). Germline trimming cut 0 bases from V and 3 bases from J; bases unmatched to any gene: 4. In DNA form, the CDR3 reads TGTGCCAGCAGCTTGGGGGGTAGCGGGAGCTACGAGCAGTACTTC. Translation: CASSLGGSGSYEQYF. The complete variable domain, with remaining parts taken from reference TRBV5-4 and TRBJ2-7, reads ETGVTQSPTHLIKTRGQQVTLRCSSQSGHNTVSWYQQALGQGPQFIFQYYREEENGRGNFPPRFSGLQFPNYSSELNVNALELDDSALYLCASSLGGSGSYEQYFGPGTRLTVT.

This chain links TRBV5-1 with TRBJ2-3; no clear D gene. The CDR3 covers 12 residues. Trimming pared 4 bases from V and 4 bases from J, leaving 7 bases between. Germline V gives CDR1 SGHRS, CDR2 YFSETQ. CDR3 nucleotide sequence: TGCGCCAGCAGCCCTAAGGCAGATACGCAGTATTTT. Residues: CASSPKADTQYF.

The chain recombines TRBV28 with TRBJ2-1; weak D call: TRBD2 (6 bases). V was trimmed by 4 bases and J by 5 bases, leaving 12 bases between them. The germline V gene encodes CDR1 MDHEN and CDR2 SYDVKM. This CDR3 is 14 amino acids long. The DNA of the CDR3 is TGTGCCAGCAGTTGGTGGACGGGAGACAATGAGCAGTTCTTC. Encoded protein: CASSWWTGDNEQFF.

This clone was picked up one time. This chain links TRBV5-1 with TRBJ2-5; no firm D call. Looked up from germline, CDR1 is SGHRS and CDR2 is YFSETQ. Trimming pared 1 base from V and 4 bases from J, leaving 8 bases between. The CDR3 is made up of 13 amino acids. CDR3 nucleotide sequence: TGCGCCAGCAGCTTGTGGCCGGGAGAGACCCAGTACTTC. This sequence encodes CASSLWPGETQYF. Using reference TRBV5-1 and TRBJ2-5 for the parts outside the CDR3, the full variable domain is KAGVTQTPRYLIKTRGQQVTLSCSPISGHRSVSWYQQTPGQGLQFLFEYFSETQRNKGNFPGRFSGRQFSNSRSEMNVSTLELGDSALYLCASSLWPGETQYFGPGTRLLVL.

In this sample, this clone turned up once. The chain carries TRBV7-8 and TRBJ2-7, with a tentative D call TRBD2 (5 bases). Trimming removed 5 bases from V and 2 bases from J, with 7 bases in between. This CDR3 has 12 residues. CDR1 and CDR2 from the germline V gene are SGHVS and FQNEAQ. The CDR3 DNA reads as TGTGCCAGCAGCCCCGGGGCCTACGAGCAGTACTTC. Protein sequence: CASSPGAYEQYF.